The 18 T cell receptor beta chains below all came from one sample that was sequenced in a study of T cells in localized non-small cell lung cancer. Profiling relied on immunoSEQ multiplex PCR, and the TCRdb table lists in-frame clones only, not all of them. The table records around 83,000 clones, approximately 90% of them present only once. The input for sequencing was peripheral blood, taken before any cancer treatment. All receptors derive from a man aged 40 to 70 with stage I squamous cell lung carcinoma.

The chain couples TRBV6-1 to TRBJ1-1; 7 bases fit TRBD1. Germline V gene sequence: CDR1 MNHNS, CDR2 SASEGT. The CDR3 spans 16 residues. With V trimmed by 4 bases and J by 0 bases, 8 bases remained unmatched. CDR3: CASSVQGQIMNTEAFF. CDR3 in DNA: TGTGCCAGCAGTGTCCAGGGACAGATTATGAACACTGAAGCTTTCTTT.

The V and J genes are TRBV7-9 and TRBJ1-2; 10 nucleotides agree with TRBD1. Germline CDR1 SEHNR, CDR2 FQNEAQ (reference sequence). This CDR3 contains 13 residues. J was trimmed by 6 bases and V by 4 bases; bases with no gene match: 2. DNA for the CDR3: TGTGCCAGCAGCTCCGGACAGGGGGATGGCTACACCTTC. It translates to CASSSGQGDGYTF.

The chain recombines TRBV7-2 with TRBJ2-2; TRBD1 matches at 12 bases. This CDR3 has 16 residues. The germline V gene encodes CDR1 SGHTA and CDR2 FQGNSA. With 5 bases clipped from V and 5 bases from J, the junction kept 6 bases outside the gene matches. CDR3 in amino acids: CASSRGQGARTGELFF. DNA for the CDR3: TGTGCCAGCAGCCGGGGACAGGGGGCGCGGACCGGGGAGCTGTTTTTT.

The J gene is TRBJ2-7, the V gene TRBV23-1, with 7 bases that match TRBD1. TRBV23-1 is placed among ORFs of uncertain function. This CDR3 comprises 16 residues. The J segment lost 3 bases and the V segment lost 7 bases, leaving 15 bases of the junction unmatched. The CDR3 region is CASTSPGTARIYEQYF. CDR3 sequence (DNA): TGCGCCAGCACTTCCCCCGGGACAGCCAGAATCTACGAGCAGTACTTC.

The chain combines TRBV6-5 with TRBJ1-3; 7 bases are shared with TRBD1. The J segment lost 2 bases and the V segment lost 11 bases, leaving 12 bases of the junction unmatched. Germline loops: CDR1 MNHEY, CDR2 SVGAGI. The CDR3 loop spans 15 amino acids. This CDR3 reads CAGKIDRATGNTIYF. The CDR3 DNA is TGTGCCGGCAAAATCGACAGGGCAACTGGAAACACCATATATTTT.

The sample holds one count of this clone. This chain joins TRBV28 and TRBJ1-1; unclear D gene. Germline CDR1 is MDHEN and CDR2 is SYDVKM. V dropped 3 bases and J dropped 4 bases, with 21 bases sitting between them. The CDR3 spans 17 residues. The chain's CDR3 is CASSFPPRRAPGTEAFF. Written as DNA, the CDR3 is TGTGCCAGCAGTTTTCCCCCCCGGAGGGCCCCGGGCACTGAAGCTTTCTTT.

CDR3 sequence: CASSQLPGTGNIQYF. CDR3 nucleotides: TGTGCCAGCAGCCAACTCCCCGGGACAGGGAACATTCAGTACTTC. The V and J genes are TRBV6-1 and TRBJ2-4, with 9 bases aligning to TRBD1. V trimming: 6 bases; J trimming: 7 bases; junction bases outside the gene matches: 10. Germline CDR1 and CDR2: MNHNS and SASEGT. The CDR3 has 15 amino acids.

The CDR3 loop is CASSPPLGETQYF. In DNA form, the CDR3 reads TGTGCCAGCTCACCACCCCTTGGTGAGACCCAGTACTTC. J is TRBJ2-5 and V is TRBV18, with D unclear. With 0 bases removed from V and 5 bases from J, the gap between germline ends came to 7 bases. The length of the CDR3 is 13 residues. Looked up from germline, CDR1 is KGHSH and CDR2 is LQKENI.

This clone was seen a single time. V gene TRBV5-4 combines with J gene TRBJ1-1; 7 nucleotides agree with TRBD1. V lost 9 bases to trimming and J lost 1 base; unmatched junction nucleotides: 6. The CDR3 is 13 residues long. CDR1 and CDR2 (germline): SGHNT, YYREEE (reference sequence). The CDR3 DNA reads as TGTGCCATCCTCCGGGACAGGAACACTGAAGCTTTCTTT. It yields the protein CAILRDRNTEAFF. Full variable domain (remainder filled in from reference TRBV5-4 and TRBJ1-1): ETGVTQSPTHLIKTRGQQVTLRCSSQSGHNTVSWYQQALGQGPQFIFQYYREEENGRGNFPPRFSGLQFPNYSSELNVNALELDDSALYLCAILRDRNTEAFFGQGTRLTVV.

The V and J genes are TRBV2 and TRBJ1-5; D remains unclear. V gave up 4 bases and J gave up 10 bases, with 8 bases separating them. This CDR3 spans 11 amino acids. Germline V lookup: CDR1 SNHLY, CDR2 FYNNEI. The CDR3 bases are TGTGCCAGCAGTGCAGGTCAACCCCAGCATTTT. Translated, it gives CASSAGQPQHF.

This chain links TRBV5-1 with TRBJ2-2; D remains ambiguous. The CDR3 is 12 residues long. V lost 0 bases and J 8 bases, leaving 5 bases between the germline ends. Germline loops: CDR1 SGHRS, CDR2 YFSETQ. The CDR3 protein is CASSLGPGELFF. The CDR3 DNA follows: TGCGCCAGCAGCTTGGGACCTGGGGAGCTGTTTTTT.

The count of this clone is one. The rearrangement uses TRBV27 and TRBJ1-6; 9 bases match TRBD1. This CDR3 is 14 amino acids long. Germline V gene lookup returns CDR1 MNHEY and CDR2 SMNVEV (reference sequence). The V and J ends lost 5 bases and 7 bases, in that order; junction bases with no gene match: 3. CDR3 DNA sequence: TGTGCCAGCAGTCTTGGACAGGGGAATTCACCCCTCCACTTT. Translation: CASSLGQGNSPLHF.

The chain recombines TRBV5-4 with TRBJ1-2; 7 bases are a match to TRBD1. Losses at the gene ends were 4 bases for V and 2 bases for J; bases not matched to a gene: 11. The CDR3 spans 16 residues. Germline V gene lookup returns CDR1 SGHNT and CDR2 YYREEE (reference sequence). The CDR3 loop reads CASSHDYEQGNYGYTF. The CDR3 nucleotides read TGTGCCAGCAGCCATGACTACGAACAGGGGAACTATGGCTACACCTTC.

The CDR3 DNA reads TGTGCCTGGGCTAAGGGGTCCCAAGAGACCCAGTACTTC. Protein product: CAWAKGSQETQYF. This chain links TRBV30 with TRBJ2-5; D might be TRBD1 (5 bases). The CDR3 loop spans 13 amino acids. Trimming removed 5 bases from V and 1 base from J, with 11 bases in between. In germline, CDR1 is GTSNPN, CDR2 SVGIG (reference sequence).

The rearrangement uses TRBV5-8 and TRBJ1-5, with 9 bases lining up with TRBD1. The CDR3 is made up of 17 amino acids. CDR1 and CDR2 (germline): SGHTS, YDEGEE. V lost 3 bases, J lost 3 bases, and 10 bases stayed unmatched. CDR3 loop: CASSSTGTGIANQPQHF. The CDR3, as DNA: TGTGCCAGCAGCTCTACCGGGACAGGGATTGCCAATCAGCCCCAGCATTTT.

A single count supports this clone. The CDR3: CASRGQGVNEQFF. CDR3 nucleotides: TGTGCCAGCAGGGGACAGGGAGTCAATGAGCAGTTCTTC. This sequence joins TRBV2 and TRBJ2-1; 9 nucleotides match TRBD1. From germline, CDR1 is SNHLY and CDR2 FYNNEI. The V and J ends lost 6 bases and 6 bases, in that order; junction bases with no gene match: 3. The CDR3 covers 13 residues.

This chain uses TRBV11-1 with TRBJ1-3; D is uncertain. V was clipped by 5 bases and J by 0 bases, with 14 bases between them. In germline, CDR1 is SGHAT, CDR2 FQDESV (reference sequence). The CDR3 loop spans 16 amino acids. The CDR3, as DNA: TGTGCCAGCAGCCCCCCCGAAGGACGCTCTGGAAACACCATATATTTT. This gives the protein CASSPPEGRSGNTIYF.

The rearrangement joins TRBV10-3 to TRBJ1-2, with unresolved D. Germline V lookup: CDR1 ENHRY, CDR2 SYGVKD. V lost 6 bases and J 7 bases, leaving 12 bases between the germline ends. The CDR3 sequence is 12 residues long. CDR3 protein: CAISLLDGGYTF. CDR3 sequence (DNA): TGTGCCATCAGCTTACTCGACGGTGGCTACACCTTC.